The 17 T cell receptor beta chains below all came from one sample that was sequenced in a study of blood T cell repertoires in COVID-19. The repertoire was sequenced with immunoSEQ multiplex PCR; TCRdb's copy has only in-frame clones and lacks some. Of approximately 300,000 clones listed, roughly 90% were seen once; the top ten hold around 20%. The sequencing sample was made of PBMCs or T cells enriched from blood (not recorded which). The receptor source for this set is a woman in her twenties or thirties who had recovered from COVID-19.

This clone appeared a single time. This chain connects TRBV14 to TRBJ2-1, with 8 bases that match TRBD1. V lost 3 bases, J lost 2 bases, and 6 bases stayed unmatched. The CDR3 contains 16 residues. Germline values: CDR1 SGHDN, CDR2 FVKESK. CDR3 nucleotide sequence: TGTGCCAGCAGCCACCTTCAGGGGGCCCCCTACAATGAGCAGTTCTTC. Translation: CASSHLQGAPYNEQFF.

The V gene is TRBV5-5, the J gene TRBJ1-4; D call uncertain. Germline CDR1 is SGHKS and CDR2 is YYEKEE (reference sequence). The CDR3 runs to 15 residues. The V end lost 0 bases, the J end lost 5 bases, and 11 bases lay between the germline ends. The CDR3 sequence: CASSLARSYNEKLFF. The CDR3 nucleotides are TGTGCCAGCAGCTTGGCCCGGAGTTACAATGAAAAACTGTTTTTT.

As DNA, the CDR3 is TGTGCCAGCAGCGGTATGACAACCTACGAGCAGTACTTC. Protein product: CASSGMTTYEQYF. V usage is TRBV5-6 and J usage is TRBJ2-7; D remains unclear. CDR1 and CDR2 (germline): SGHDT, YYEEEE. This CDR3 is built from 13 residues. The V gene lost 4 bases and the J gene lost 2 bases, with 10 bases spanning the gap.

This rearrangement joins TRBV5-1 to TRBJ1-6; possibly TRBD1 for D (5 bases). V was pared by 1 base and J by 8 bases, with 16 bases between. The CDR3 totals 16 residues. The germline gives CDR1 SGHRS, CDR2 YFSETQ. CDR3 sequence reads: CASSLTRPGGDSPLHF. The CDR3 DNA follows: TGCGCCAGCAGCTTGACCCGCCCTGGAGGGGATTCACCCCTCCACTTT.

The DNA of the CDR3 is TGTGCCAGCAGCCGCCTGCGGCCGGGGACTGAAGCTTTCTTT. The encoded protein is CASSRLRPGTEAFF. The J gene is TRBJ1-1, the V gene TRBV7-2; D unresolved. This CDR3 contains 14 residues. Trimming shortened V by 5 bases and J by 5 bases, and 15 bases separated the two germline ends. The germline V gene encodes CDR1 SGHTA and CDR2 FQGNSA.

This chain connects TRBV18 to TRBJ1-1; TRBD1 matches 7 bases. The CDR3 has 14 residues. Germline lookup yields CDR1 KGHSH and CDR2 LQKENI. With 4 bases clipped from V and 0 bases from J, the junction kept 2 bases outside the gene matches. The CDR3 DNA is TGTGCCAGCTCACTAACAGGGGTGAACACTGAAGCTTTCTTT. Translation: CASSLTGVNTEAFF. The variable domain in full, completed from reference TRBV18 and TRBJ1-1, reads NAGVMQNPRHLVRRRGQEARLRCSPMKGHSHVYWYRQLPEEGLKFMVYLQKENIIDESGMPKERFSAEFPKEGPSILRIQQVVRGDSAAYFCASSLTGVNTEAFFGQGTRLTVV.

The gene calls are TRBV7-9 and TRBJ2-5; tentatively, D is TRBD2 (6 bases). The CDR3 covers 15 residues. The ends were cut back, 1 base at V and 5 bases at J, with 14 bases in the middle. Germline V lookup: CDR1 SEHNR, CDR2 FQNEAQ (reference sequence). The CDR3 coding sequence is TGTGCCAGCAGCTTAGTAATAGCGGTGCTGGAGACCCAGTACTTC. It codes for CASSLVIAVLETQYF.

The chain combines TRBV9 with TRBJ2-2; 9 nucleotides match TRBD1. J gave up 3 bases and V 4 bases, and 4 bases lay outside the gene matches. CDR3 size: 15 residues. CDR1 is SGDLS, CDR2 YYNGEE, per germline. The CDR3 DNA is TGTGCCAGCAGCAACAGGGGGCAGGACACCGGGGAGCTGTTTTTT. Its translation is CASSNRGQDTGELFF.

The chain carries TRBV5-4 and TRBJ1-2, with 7 bases that match TRBD1. Germline V lookup: CDR1 SGHNT, CDR2 YYREEE (reference sequence). The CDR3 length is 13 residues. V shed 0 bases, J shed 7 bases, and the junction held 3 bases outside the gene matches. CDR3 coding DNA: TGTGCCAGCAGCTTGGAGACAGGGAGTGGCTACACCTTC. Translated: CASSLETGSGYTF. Using reference TRBV5-4 and TRBJ1-2 for the parts outside the CDR3, the full variable domain is ETGVTQSPTHLIKTRGQQVTLRCSSQSGHNTVSWYQQALGQGPQFIFQYYREEENGRGNFPPRFSGLQFPNYSSELNVNALELDDSALYLCASSLETGSGYTFGSGTRLTVV.

The CDR3 DNA follows: TGTGCCAGCAGCCAGTGGGCGGGGTTAGAGACCCAGTACTTC. Translated: CASSQWAGLETQYF. V usage is TRBV7-2 and J usage is TRBJ2-5; perhaps TRBD2 as D (6 bases). This CDR3 contains 14 residues. The V end was cut by 5 bases, the J end by 4 bases, with 14 bases between. CDR1 SGHTA and CDR2 FQGNSA come from the germline V gene.

The sample holds a few counts of this clone. In the same sample, other DNA sequences code for this CDR3. The gene calls are TRBV5-1 and TRBJ1-2, with 8 bases aligning to TRBD1. CDR3 length: 13 amino acids. Germline V gives CDR1 SGHRS, CDR2 YFSETQ. V gave up 0 bases and J gave up 7 bases; unmatched junction bases: 2. In DNA, the CDR3 is TGCGCCAGCAGCTTGGAACAGGGGGGTGGCTACACCTTC. Protein: CASSLEQGGGYTF.

The rearrangement joins TRBV5-6 to TRBJ2-3; 7 bases are a match to TRBD1. V gave up 4 bases and J gave up 2 bases; unmatched junction bases: 10. The CDR3 loop spans 16 amino acids. CDR1 and CDR2 (germline): SGHDT, YYEEEE. This chain's CDR3 is CASSLRGGAHTDTQYF. DNA of the CDR3: TGTGCCAGCAGCCTGAGAGGGGGCGCTCACACAGATACGCAGTATTTT.

This clone was detected once. The chain combines TRBV4-2 with TRBJ2-7; D may be TRBD2 (5 bases). The CDR3 runs 14 residues. Germline-derived CDR1 and CDR2 are LGHNA and YNFKEQ. V lost 1 base to trimming and J lost 5 bases, with 12 bases between them. The CDR3 nucleotides are TGTGCCAGCAGCCAAGCCAATCACGGGAACGAGCAGTACTTC. Translated: CASSQANHGNEQYF.

This sequence joins TRBV18 and TRBJ2-3; 7 bases fit TRBD1. The CDR3 contains 16 residues. The V and J ends lost 4 bases and 3 bases, in that order; junction bases with no gene match: 10. Germline V CDR1 and CDR2: KGHSH, LQKENI. The CDR3 coding sequence is TGTGCCAGCTCACTCGGTACAGGGGCAGCAACAGATACGCAGTATTTT. Encoded protein: CASSLGTGAATDTQYF.

This chain links TRBV2 with TRBJ1-4, with 7 bases identical to TRBD1. This CDR3 is built from 13 residues. The V segment lost 6 bases and the J segment 7 bases; nucleotides outside the gene matches: 5. The germline V gene has CDR1 SNHLY and CDR2 FYNNEI. In DNA form, the CDR3 reads TGTGCCAGCAGGATGAACAGGGGTGAAAAACTGTTTTTT. Residues: CASRMNRGEKLFF.

The DNA of the CDR3 is TGCGCCAGCAGCTTAACCCGGGACACCGGGGAGCTGTTTTTT. Translating it yields CASSLTRDTGELFF. V usage is TRBV4-1 and J usage is TRBJ2-2; no clear D. Trimming cost V 5 bases and J 3 bases, with 10 bases left between them. This CDR3 region has 14 residues. Looked up from germline, CDR1 is MGHRA and CDR2 is YSYEKL.

This rearrangement joins TRBV9 to TRBJ2-7; 11 nucleotides line up with TRBD2. Germline trimming cut 3 bases from V and 7 bases from J; bases unmatched to any gene: 3. Germline V gene lookup returns CDR1 SGDLS and CDR2 YYNGEE. There are 13 residues in the CDR3. CDR3 nucleotide sequence: TGTGCCAGCAGCGGACTAGCGGGACGGGAGCAGTACTTC. Residues: CASSGLAGREQYF.